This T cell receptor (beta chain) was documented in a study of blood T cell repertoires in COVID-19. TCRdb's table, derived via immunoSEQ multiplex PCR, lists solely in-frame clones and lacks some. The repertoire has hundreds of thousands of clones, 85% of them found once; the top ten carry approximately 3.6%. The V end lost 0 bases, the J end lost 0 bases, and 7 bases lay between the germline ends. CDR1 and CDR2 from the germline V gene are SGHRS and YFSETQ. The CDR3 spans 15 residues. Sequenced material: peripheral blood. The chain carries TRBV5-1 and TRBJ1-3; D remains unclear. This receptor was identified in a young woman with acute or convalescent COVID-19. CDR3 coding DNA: TGCGCCAGCAGCTTGGCCTTGAGCTCTGGAAACACCATATATTTT. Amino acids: CASSLALSSGNTIYF.